These T cell receptor beta chains were read from a single sample in a study of CD8+ T cells in alopecia areata. Assay used: immunoSEQ multiplex PCR; TCRdb lists only in-frame clones, some missing. The table has a few hundred thousand clones, more than 45% seen once; the top ten hold approximately 1.4%. The sequenced sample was CD4+ T cells sorted from blood, obtained at week 4, from a patient treated with tofacitinib. Source of these receptors: a human donor with alopecia areata. CDR3s leave out the opening cysteine and the closing phenylalanine or tryptophan. Rows may omit the clone size; those that give it use once, few, many or a size class.

clone_size j_call v_call cdr3_aa
few TRBJ2-2 TRBV5-4 ASSSRTTAGELF
- TRBJ1-5 TRBV6-1 ASKPGQGNQPQH
- TRBJ1-6 TRBV30 AWGGQPVNSPLH
- TRBJ1-5 TRBV7-2 ASSSPNEFQPQH
- TRBJ2-3 TRBV29-1 SVGTSGGWDTDTQY
few TRBJ2-5 TRBV7-2 ASSLWLGGETQY
- TRBJ2-3 TRBV5-1 ASSSTTSGFTDTQY
- TRBJ1-1 TRBV5-4 ASSANNGFKAF
few TRBJ1-1 TRBV6-5 ASSYSSGQGGSEAF
- TRBJ2-5 TRBV14 ASSQGYQETQY
- TRBJ1-5 TRBV19 ASSIGADQPQH